A single sample gave rise to the 14 T cell receptor beta chains below, sequenced in a study of blood T cell repertoires in COVID-19. Sequencing used immunoSEQ multiplex PCR; TCRdb keeps in-frame clones, though not all of them. The sample holds over 45,000 clones, over 80% seen once. The sequenced material came from peripheral blood. Source of these receptors: a human donor in a cohort sampled during active COVID-19.

The chain is built from TRBV3-1 (or the pseudogene TRBV3-2) and TRBJ2-7; 9 nucleotides line up with TRBD1. The J segment lost 3 bases and the V segment lost 0 bases, leaving 3 bases of the junction unmatched. CDR1 is LGHDT and CDR2 is YNNKEL in the germline V gene (reference sequence). The CDR3 length is 15 residues. CDR3 sequence (DNA): TGTGCCAGCAGCCAAGAAGGGACAGGGTTCTACGAGCAGTACTTC. This gives the protein CASSQEGTGFYEQYF.

The chain carries TRBV12-3 or TRBV12-4 and TRBJ2-5; 7 nucleotides align to TRBD1. This CDR3 region has 13 residues. Losses at the gene ends were 5 bases for V and 2 bases for J; bases not matched to a gene: 2. Here the CDR3 DNA reads TGTGCCAGCAGTCGGGACAGACAAGAGACCCAGTACTTC. Protein product: CASSRDRQETQYF.

As DNA, the CDR3 is TGTGCCAGCAGCTTATTGAGGAGAGATACGCAGTATTTT. Encoded protein: CASSLLRRDTQYF. The chain links TRBV7-2 to TRBJ2-3; D gene unclear. This CDR3 region has 13 residues. Trimming stripped 2 bases from V and 5 bases from J, with 8 bases between. Germline V gene lookup returns CDR1 SGHTA and CDR2 FQGNSA.

This chain connects TRBV27 to TRBJ1-1, with unresolved D. With 7 bases removed from V and 5 bases from J, the gap between germline ends came to 11 bases. The germline V gene has CDR1 MNHEY and CDR2 SMNVEV (reference sequence). The CDR3 sequence is 12 residues long. The CDR3 is CASKRVGTEAFF. CDR3 in DNA: TGTGCCAGCAAGAGGGTCGGTACTGAAGCTTTCTTT.

The CDR3 sequence is CASSVGQGDTEAFF. CDR3 DNA: TGTGCCAGCAGCGTAGGGCAGGGTGACACTGAAGCTTTCTTT. This chain uses TRBV9 with TRBJ1-1; perhaps TRBD1 as D (5 bases). The V gene lost 0 bases and the J gene lost 3 bases, with 9 bases spanning the gap. CDR1 and CDR2 (germline): SGDLS, YYNGEE. There are 14 residues in the CDR3.

The table lists this clone with a count of one. The genes are TRBV25-1 and TRBJ1-2, with 9 bases that match TRBD1. This CDR3 is 14 amino acids long. Germline CDR1 reads MGHDK; CDR2 reads SYGVNS. The V segment lost 8 bases and the J segment 3 bases; nucleotides outside the gene matches: 7. The CDR3 sequence is CASRGTGGYYGYTF. Written as DNA, the CDR3 is TGTGCCAGCCGAGGAACAGGGGGCTACTATGGCTACACCTTC.

J is TRBJ2-7 and V is TRBV5-6, with 9 bases identical to TRBD1. The trim removed 1 base at V and 1 base at J, leaving 3 bases unmatched. The CDR3 runs to 15 residues. The germline V gene encodes CDR1 SGHDT and CDR2 YYEEEE. The CDR3 coding sequence is TGTGCCAGCAGCTTGACCGGGACAGGGTCCTACGAGCAGTACTTC. It specifies CASSLTGTGSYEQYF. Full variable domain (remainder filled in from reference TRBV5-6 and TRBJ2-7): DAGVTQSPTHLIKTRGQQVTLRCSPKSGHDTVSWYQQALGQGPQFIFQYYEEEERQRGNFPDRFSGHQFPNYSSELNVNALLLGDSALYLCASSLTGTGSYEQYFGPGTRLTVT.

The chain combines TRBV19 with TRBJ1-3, with TRBD1 as a possible D gene (6 bases). CDR3 size: 14 residues. V was clipped by 7 bases and J by 0 bases, with 10 bases between them. The germline CDR1 and CDR2 sequences are LNHDA and SQIVND (reference sequence). CDR3 residues: CASIDRNSGNTIYF. As DNA, the CDR3 is TGTGCCAGTATCGACAGGAACTCTGGAAACACCATATATTTT.

This sequence joins TRBV5-1 and TRBJ1-2, with D uncertain. The germline gives CDR1 SGHRS, CDR2 YFSETQ. V was clipped by 1 base and J by 1 base, with 5 bases between them. This CDR3 has 13 residues. CDR3 residues: CASSLQNNYGYTF. CDR3 coding DNA: TGCGCCAGCAGCTTGCAGAATAACTATGGCTACACCTTC.

The chain recombines TRBV5-6 with TRBJ2-7, with TRBD1 identical over 7 bases. V lost 4 bases to trimming and J lost 3 bases; unmatched junction nucleotides: 1. This CDR3 has 12 residues. Germline CDR1 reads SGHDT; CDR2 reads YYEEEE. DNA of the CDR3: TGTGCCAGCAGCCGGGACAGCTACGAGCAGTACTTC. Its protein product is CASSRDSYEQYF.

This chain links TRBV30 with TRBJ1-2; D is unclear. In germline, CDR1 is GTSNPN, CDR2 SVGIG (reference sequence). CDR3 length: 13 amino acids. With 3 bases removed from V and 6 bases from J, the gap between germline ends came to 14 bases. CDR3 DNA: TGTGCCTGGAGCGAGGGCACCCAGGATGGCTACACCTTC. This codes for CAWSEGTQDGYTF.

This CDR3 is CASHTTYTGDEKLFF. The CDR3 coding sequence is TGTGCCAGTCACACAACATATACGGGAGATGAAAAACTGTTTTTT. The chain carries TRBV19 and TRBJ1-4; D remains unclear. Germline V gene lookup returns CDR1 LNHDA and CDR2 SQIVND (reference sequence). Trimming pared 8 bases from V and 6 bases from J, leaving 19 bases between. The CDR3 is 15 residues long.

The genes are TRBV4-1 and TRBJ1-5, with D maybe TRBD1 (5 bases). This CDR3 comprises 15 residues. Between the trimmed V and J ends, which lost 0 bases and 4 bases, there was a span of 10 bases. Germline-derived CDR1 and CDR2 are MGHRA and YSYEKL. The CDR3 here is CASSQDEGRNQPQHF. Here the CDR3 DNA reads TGCGCCAGCAGCCAAGACGAGGGGAGGAATCAGCCCCAGCATTTT.

This rearrangement joins TRBV28 to TRBJ1-2; 9 nucleotides align to TRBD1. The germline CDR1 and CDR2 sequences are MDHEN and SYDVKM. With V trimmed by 9 bases and J by 5 bases, 4 bases remained unmatched. This CDR3 comprises 12 residues. The chain's CDR3 is CASTDRGYGYTF. CDR3 in DNA: TGTGCCAGTACGGACAGGGGATATGGCTACACCTTC.